A single sample is the source of the 20 T cell receptor beta chains below, sequenced in a study of breast tumors, draining lymph nodes, adjacent tissues. Axillary draining lymph nodes of breast cancer patients supplied the node samples. MiXCR, applied by TCRdb to the multiplex PCR reads, yields one record per CDR3 protein. This sample has under 250,000 distinct CDR3 sequences, with 32% found just once. The sample consisted of axillary lymph node tissue. These receptor sequences come from a female donor with breast cancer. Some clones in this sample may be carry-over from other donors' samples.

There are many counts of this clonotype. The CDR3 DNA is TGTGCCAGCAGCCAATCTGTGGGCAACTATGGCTACACCTTC. Its protein is CASSQSVGNYGYTF. This chain uses TRBV16 with TRBJ1-2; D gene ambiguous. This CDR3 contains 14 residues. V was shortened by 0 bases and J by 2 bases, with 7 bases between the two germline ends. Per the germline V gene, CDR1 is KGHSY and CDR2 is FQNENV.

The chain links TRBV11-3 to TRBJ1-1, with 8 bases fitting TRBD1. Germline V gene data show CDR1 as SGHNT and CDR2 as YENEEA. Trimming removed 3 bases from V and 7 bases from J; junction bases left unmatched: 4. The CDR3 is 13 residues long. The DNA of the CDR3 is TGTGCCAGCAGCTTGGCAGGGGGCGATGAAGCTTTCTTT. Protein product: CASSLAGGDEAFF.

This clonotype showed up many times. The CDR3 is CASSPRGGVSLSGNTIYF. The CDR3 DNA is TGCGCCAGCAGCCCCCGCGGGGGGGTTAGTCTCTCTGGAAACACCATATATTTT. This chain links TRBV5-1 with TRBJ1-3; weak D call: TRBD1 (5 bases). Trimming removed 4 bases from V and 0 bases from J, with 20 bases in between. The CDR3 contains 18 residues. Germline V lookup: CDR1 SGHRS, CDR2 YFSETQ.

In its sample, this clonotype was seen many times. The chain carries TRBV6-2 or TRBV6-3 and TRBJ1-6, with 11 nucleotides matching TRBD1. The CDR3 consists of 15 residues. Germline V gives CDR1 MNHEY, CDR2 SVGEGT. The ends lost 5 bases at V and 12 bases at J; junction bases unmatched: 9. The CDR3 DNA follows: TGTGCCAGCAGTCACCCCGGACAGGGGGCGCAACCCCTCCACTTT. Translated, it gives CASSHPGQGAQPLHF.

This clonotype was counted many times. This chain uses TRBV6-4 with TRBJ2-7; 10 positions match TRBD2. V was pared by 3 bases and J by 2 bases, with 7 bases of the junction left unmatched. The germline V gene has CDR1 MRHNA and CDR2 SNTAGT. The CDR3 loop spans 16 amino acids. CDR3 region: CASSEQRAGGTYEQYF. In DNA, the CDR3 is TGTGCCAGCAGTGAGCAAAGAGCGGGAGGGACCTACGAGCAGTACTTC.

This clonotype was seen many times. This rearrangement joins TRBV12-3 or TRBV12-4 to TRBJ2-6, with D unclear. V dropped 6 bases and J dropped 0 bases, with 9 bases sitting between them. The CDR3 runs to 15 residues. The CDR3 nucleotides are TGTGCCAGCAGATCCCGGGTCTCTGGGGCCAACGTCCTGACTTTC. Its protein product is CASRSRVSGANVLTF.

Notes on this clonotype: Since a much larger clone is just one base distant, this may be a read error. The V and J genes are TRBV9 and TRBJ2-1, with TRBD1 matching over 7 bases. The CDR3 spans 13 residues. The V gene's germline CDR1 is SGDLS and CDR2 YYNGEE. Trimming cost V 6 bases and J 9 bases; bases outside gene matches: 9. CDR3 sequence reads: CASNARQGSEQFF. CDR3 in DNA: TGTGCCAGCAACGCGCGACAGGGCAGTGAGCAGTTCTTC.

This clonotype was counted ten times or more. The gene calls are TRBV2 and TRBJ1-2, with TRBD1 as a possible D gene (6 bases). V was clipped by 6 bases and J by 4 bases, with 15 bases between them. The CDR3 length is 14 residues. Per germline, CDR1 SNHLY and CDR2 FYNNEI. CDR3 nucleotides: TGTGCCAGCAGGCCTAGGGGGGGTTCCTATGGCTACACCTTC. Its protein product is CASRPRGGSYGYTF.

The chain employs TRBV7-9 and TRBJ2-3, with TRBD2 matching over 9 bases. From germline, CDR1 is SEHNR and CDR2 FQNEAQ (reference sequence). Unmatched junction bases numbered 12, after V lost 5 bases and J lost 3 bases. The CDR3 has 17 residues. CDR3: CASSTSSGEAGTDTQYF. Here the CDR3 DNA reads TGTGCCAGCAGCACCTCTAGCGGGGAGGCTGGGACAGATACGCAGTATTTT.

Notes on this clonotype: Given a much more abundant clone one base away, this may be a read error. The V and J genes are TRBV7-9 and TRBJ2-1, with 12 nucleotides matching TRBD2. CDR3 length equals 18 residues. Germline V lookup: CDR1 SEHNR, CDR2 FQNEAQ (reference sequence). The CDR3: CASSFPGRLAGAYHEQFF. CDR3 DNA: TGTGCCAGCAGCTTTCCCGGTCGACTAGCGGGAGCCTACCATGAGCAGTTCTTC.

This clonotype was seen many times. The chain is built from TRBV24-1 and TRBJ1-6, with D tentatively TRBD1 (6 bases). Germline V CDR1 and CDR2: KGHDR, SFDVKD. V gave up 3 bases and J gave up 4 bases, with 18 bases separating them. This CDR3 has 18 residues. Here the CDR3 reads CATSDVCTGFPYNSPLHF. CDR3 in DNA: TGTGCCACCAGTGATGTCTGTACAGGGTTCCCTTATAATTCACCCCTCCACTTT.

In this sample, this clonotype turned up many times. This may come from a read error, since a much larger clone is one base off. The genes are TRBV20-1 and TRBJ2-7, with D possibly matching TRBD2 (5 bases). The CDR3 is made up of 14 amino acids. Germline V gene lookup returns CDR1 DFQATT and CDR2 SNEGSKA (reference sequence). Trimming took 1 base from V and 6 from J, leaving 16 bases between them. CDR3 DNA: TGCAGTGCTAGAGTCCCGGGGTCTGCCTCCGAGCAGTACTTC. Translating it yields CSARVPGSASEQYF.

Written as DNA, the CDR3 is TGCAGCAGTGACCTCGCCGGACGGCGTCCCTACGAGCAGTACTTC. Translated: CSSDLAGRRPYEQYF. The gene calls are TRBV29-1 and TRBJ2-7; the D is unclear. The germline CDR1 and CDR2 sequences are SQVTM and ANQGSEA. The germline V and J ends were trimmed by 8 bases and 2 bases, with 22 bases remaining between them. The CDR3 runs 15 residues.

Points on this clonotype: The missing conserved phenylalanine or tryptophan at the end of this CDR3 makes a read error likely. The chain combines TRBV7-9 with TRBJ1-2; TRBD1 matches 8 bases. This CDR3 is built from 14 residues. CDR1 and CDR2 (germline): SEHNR, FQNEAQ (reference sequence). Trimming removed 2 bases from V and 6 bases from J; junction bases left unmatched: 5. The CDR3 bases are TGTGCCAGCAGCTTAAACAGGGGGGTCGATGGCTACACCCTC. Protein: CASSLNRGVDGYTL.

This clonotype appeared a few times. Being one base from a much bigger clone, this may be a read error. The V and J genes are TRBV20-1 and TRBJ2-3; D call uncertain. This CDR3 contains 14 residues. CDR1 DFQATT and CDR2 SNEGSKA come from the germline V gene (reference sequence). CDR3 sequence: CSATRTGSTATQYF. The DNA of the CDR3 is TGCAGTGCTACCCGTACGGGTAGCACAGCTACGCAGTATTTT.

The table lists this clonotype with many counts. The chain is built from TRBV2 and TRBJ2-5; D is unclear. CDR1 and CDR2 (germline): SNHLY, FYNNEI. V shed 10 bases and J shed 1 base, with 16 bases lying between them. This CDR3 region has 14 residues. The CDR3 nucleotides are TGTGCCATATCTATTCTGACTGTCCAAGAGACCCAGTACTTC. Its translation is CAISILTVQETQYF.

Only a few counts were recorded for this clonotype. This chain connects TRBV6-2 or TRBV6-3 to TRBJ2-7; 12 nucleotides match TRBD2. The V segment lost 5 bases and the J segment 2 bases; nucleotides outside the gene matches: 4. This CDR3 spans 15 amino acids. Per the germline V gene, CDR1 is MNHEY and CDR2 is SVGEGT. In DNA, the CDR3 is TGTGCCAGCAGTCACCTAGCGGGAGGGACCTACGAGCAGTACTTC. This gives the protein CASSHLAGGTYEQYF.

The V and J genes are TRBV9 and TRBJ1-5; D is ambiguous. Germline-derived CDR1 and CDR2 are SGDLS and YYNGEE. This CDR3 has 11 residues. V was pared by 0 bases and J by 11 bases, with 6 bases between. The CDR3 DNA reads as TGTGCCAGCAGCGTAGGAGGGACCCAGCATTTT. Translating it yields CASSVGGTQHF.

Worth noting for this clonotype: A read error may explain this, as a much larger clone is one base away. Here the CDR3 reads CASTLGLAKTGTQYF. In nucleotides, the CDR3 is TGTGCCAGCACCCTGGGACTAGCAAAAACAGGTACGCAGTATTTT. This chain uses TRBV11-2 with TRBJ2-3, with 9 bases matching TRBD2. The germline V gene encodes CDR1 SGHAT and CDR2 FQNNGV. This CDR3 spans 15 amino acids.

This clonotype was observed a few times. The chain is built from TRBV6-5 and TRBJ1-1; no definite D call. Germline V gene data show CDR1 as MNHEY and CDR2 as SVGAGI. This CDR3 region has 13 residues. With 7 bases removed from V and 2 bases from J, the gap between germline ends came to 11 bases. The CDR3 region has the DNA TGTGCCAGCAAAGTAGACACCAACACTGAAGCTTTCTTT. Translated, it gives CASKVDTNTEAFF.